This T cell receptor beta chain was observed in a study of T-cell reconstitution after alpha-beta-depleted transplantation in children. Study-level results: Certain patients had high TCRbeta diversity at day 60, and it came from recipient T cells and thymic progenitors that survived. T-cell numbers and diversity, one year after transplant, stemmed largely from T cells that were newly produced. Two months or so post-transplant, alpha-beta T cells reportedly derived from several hundred expanded graft clones.

CDR1 DFQATT and CDR2 SNEGSKA come from the germline V gene (reference sequence). V lost 5 bases and J lost 1; bases outside the gene matches: 6. The CDR3 is 14 residues long. Unique molecular identifiers were used to barcode this TCRbeta library. TCRdb re-called the PCR reads through MiXCR, storing one row per CDR3 protein. Found here are 450,000 to 700,000 distinct CDR3 sequences, 20% to 30% of them singletons; the top ten hold 36%. Comments on this clonotype: Its antigen is currently unknown.

This clonotype was obtained from a boy younger than two with Wiskott-Aldrich syndrome, due to receive a stem cell transplant. The rearrangement joins TRBV20-1 to TRBJ2-3; the match to TRBD1 covers 7 bases. The material was PBMCs, obtained before TCRalphabeta/CD19-depleted stem cell transplant. The CDR3 loop is CSADQGDGTDTQYF. The DNA of the CDR3 is TGCAGTGCTGACCAGGGGGACGGCACAGATACGCAGTATTTT.